Listed below are T cell receptor beta chains from one sample, sequenced in a study of vaccination effects on CD4 cells after COVID-19. For these TCRs, the target antigens are not known. TCRdb's copy holds only in-frame clones and misses some; the assay was immunoSEQ multiplex PCR. The table has 24,000 or so clones, 69% seen once. The material sequenced was CD4+ T cells from PBMCs cultured with SARS-CoV-2 spike peptides, taken before COVID-19 vaccination. Receptor source: a human donor who had a prior SARS-CoV-2 infection. The CDR3 runs from the conserved cysteine through the conserved F or W. Fields, in order: clone size, V gene, J gene, D gene, CDR3 protein. A D gene is named only where the DNA matches it firmly. The size of a clone is reported for some rows only, either as once, few or many, or as a class for expanded clones.

NA,TRBV2,TRBJ2-7,NA,CASSGRTYEQYF
NA,TRBV12-5,TRBJ1-1,NA,CASGFQGTEAFF
few,TRBV9,TRBJ2-3,TRBD2,CASSRSGGVTDTQYF
NA,TRBV5-1,TRBJ1-2,TRBD1,CASSQDREFYGYTF
NA,TRBV9,TRBJ1-2,NA,CASSVGGYGYTF
NA,TRBV19,TRBJ1-1,TRBD1,CASRPTGDTEAFF
few,TRBV3-1/TRBV3-2,TRBJ2-1,NA,CASSQIGGHYNEQFF
NA,TRBV19,TRBJ2-3,TRBD2,CASRLAGGTDTQYF
NA,TRBV25-1,TRBJ2-3,TRBD2,CASSSAGGPADTQYF
NA,TRBV30,TRBJ2-2,TRBD1,CAWNTGQGDTGELFF
NA,TRBV5-6,TRBJ1-1,NA,CASAPWAGNTEAFF
NA,TRBV5-1,TRBJ1-6,NA,CASSLLGGSPLHF
NA,TRBV21-1,TRBJ1-2,NA,CASSAEGGSYGYTF
NA,TRBV19,TRBJ1-4,TRBD1,CASRQGPNEKLFF
NA,TRBV5-1,TRBJ1-2,TRBD1,CASSLISGQGFLGYTF
NA,TRBV5-1,TRBJ2-1,TRBD1,CASSLEQGAYNEQFF
NA,TRBV5-1,TRBJ2-7,TRBD2,CASSLISGGPYEQYF
NA,TRBV21-1,TRBJ2-5,NA,CASSKASFQGFGETQYF
few,TRBV3-1/TRBV3-2,TRBJ1-4,NA,CASSLTGANEKLFF
NA,TRBV6-5,TRBJ2-1,TRBD2,CASSYSGLNNEQFF
NA,TRBV5-1,TRBJ2-3,TRBD1,CASSLVQGGTDTQYF
few,TRBV7-9,TRBJ2-7,TRBD1,CASSLSTGDLREQYF
few,TRBV7-9,TRBJ2-1,NA,CASSPTISDEQFF
NA,TRBV6-6,TRBJ1-2,TRBD1,CASSYSDRGGLGYTF
NA,TRBV11-2,TRBJ2-1,NA,CASSQDRRHKQFF
NA,TRBV9,TRBJ2-2,TRBD2,CASARSGRAVGTGELFF
once,TRBV9,TRBJ2-1,TRBD1,CASSGGQGYYNEQFF
NA,TRBV9,TRBJ2-1,NA,CASSALTGNEQFF
NA,TRBV4-3,TRBJ2-3,TRBD2,CASSRRLAGGPGGWTDTQYF
NA,TRBV30,TRBJ1-1,TRBD1,CAWKGQGAGEAFF
NA,TRBV11-3,TRBJ2-5,NA,CASSLGVQETQYF
NA,TRBV5-5,TRBJ2-2,NA,CASSPVGRQNTGELFF
NA,TRBV5-1,TRBJ1-6,NA,CASSLRGSYNSPLHF
NA,TRBV7-2,TRBJ1-2,TRBD1,CASSSDRGNYYGYTF
NA,TRBV19,TRBJ2-7,TRBD2,CASSRTSGSYEQYF